One and the same sample provided the 6 T cell receptor beta chains below, sequenced in a study of identical twins. TCRdb processed the 5' RACE reads anew with MiXCR; each CDR3 protein has one entry. This sample has 750,000 to 950,000 distinct CDR3 sequences, with 9% to 15% found just once. These sequences were also reported in another study, on yellow fever vaccine responses in identical twins.

The sequenced sample consisted of PBMCs. The receptors were gathered from a woman in her late teens or twenties in good health.

This clonotype showed up many times. This chain connects TRBV4-1 to TRBJ2-3, with 8 bases lining up with TRBD2. Germline V gene data show CDR1 as MGHRA and CDR2 as YSYEKL. J was trimmed by 4 bases and V by 1 base; bases with no gene match: 4. The CDR3 totals 15 residues. This CDR3 reads CASSQAGGWADTQYF. For the CDR3, the DNA is TGCGCCAGCAGCCAAGCGGGAGGGTGGGCAGATACGCAGTATTTT.

This clonotype was recorded a few times. This chain connects TRBV29-1 to TRBJ2-1; 8 bases fit TRBD2. Germline CDR1 reads SQVTM; CDR2 reads ANQGSEA. V lost 1 base and J lost 1; bases outside the gene matches: 6. This CDR3 contains 16 residues. CDR3 sequence: CSVEGETSASYNEQFF. CDR3 bases: TGCAGCGTTGAAGGTGAGACTAGCGCATCCTACAATGAGCAGTTCTTC.

This clonotype was found a few times. The chain recombines TRBV2 with TRBJ2-2; D is ambiguous. The CDR3 is 13 amino acids. V was shortened by 10 bases and J by 2 bases, with 11 bases between the two germline ends. The germline CDR1 and CDR2 sequences are SNHLY and FYNNEI. CDR3 bases: TGTGCCAACCGACCTGAAAACACCGGGGAGCTGTTTTTT. It yields the protein CANRPENTGELFF.

The chain joins TRBV6-5 to TRBJ2-7; 10 bases match TRBD2. The germline V gene encodes CDR1 MNHEY and CDR2 SVGAGI. With 0 bases clipped from V and 4 bases from J, the junction kept 6 bases outside the gene matches. The CDR3 has 16 amino acids. The CDR3 spells CASSYSISGGVYEQYV. The CDR3 DNA reads TGTGCCAGCAGTTACTCGATAAGCGGGGGGGTGTACGAGCAGTACGTC.

The chain is built from TRBV5-1 and TRBJ1-1; D is ambiguous. V lost 6 bases and J lost 0, with 15 bases in between. This CDR3 contains 15 residues. Germline V gene lookup returns CDR1 SGHRS and CDR2 YFSETQ. The CDR3 DNA follows: TGCGCCAGCAAGTATTCGGTAGACCTGAACACTGAAGCTTTCTTT. It specifies CASKYSVDLNTEAFF.

The table lists this clonotype with many counts. The V call is TRBV7-9, the J call TRBJ2-1; unclear D gene. V was pared by 5 bases and J by 4 bases, with 18 bases between. The germline gives CDR1 SEHNR, CDR2 FQNEAQ (reference sequence). The CDR3 contains 16 residues. The chain's CDR3 is CASSPQFTGLYNEQFF. The DNA of the CDR3 is TGTGCCAGCAGCCCCCAGTTCACGGGTTTATACAATGAGCAGTTCTTC.